The source of this TCR beta chain is a study of T cell repertoires in cytomegalovirus infection. General study points: Across the ex vivo response, the dominant clonotypes were HLA-C-restricted CMV-specific TCR beta clonotypes.

At least ten counts were recorded for this clonotype. The antigen remains unidentified. From germline, CDR1 is SGHTA and CDR2 FQGNSA. Trimming at V came to 2 bases and at J to 5 bases, leaving 6 bases not matched to a gene. The CDR3 runs 16 residues. TCRdb reprocessed the reads with MiXCR, giving one entry per CDR3 protein. The sample records about 46,000 distinct CDR3 sequences, 15% to 25% being singletons. The source material was CD8+ T cells from cultured PBMCs, sampled from culture after CMV antigen stimulation. The clonotype originates from a human donor in good health (CMV status not recorded). Some clones in this sample may be carry-over from other donors' samples. The rearrangement uses TRBV7-2 and TRBJ2-3; 11 bases are a match to TRBD2. The CDR3 loop reads CASSLLAGGPQDTQYF. The CDR3 DNA sequence: TGTGCCAGCAGCTTATTAGCGGGAGGGCCTCAAGATACGCAGTATTTT.